Listed here are 26 T cell receptor beta chains from one sample, sequenced in a study of cytomegalovirus exposure and HLA in healthy donors. The study ran its PCR with 60 Vbeta and 13 Jbeta primers. The table came from immunoSEQ multiplex PCR; TCRdb's copy has only in-frame clones and leaves some out. This sample's clone table lists fewer than 45,000 clones. The sample comprised PBMCs. All receptors derive from a man in his forties or fifties in good health and CMV-seropositive.

V usage is TRBV7-2 and J usage is TRBJ2-3; no clear D gene. Germline CDR1 is SGHTA and CDR2 is FQGNSA. There are 14 residues in the CDR3. Trimming cost V 1 base and J 2 bases, with 7 bases left between them. The CDR3 region is CASSLGGITDTQYF. DNA for the CDR3: TGTGCCAGCAGCTTAGGCGGAATCACAGATACGCAGTATTTT. Supplemented by reference TRBV7-2 and TRBJ2-3, the full variable domain reads GAGVSQSPSNKVTEKGKDVELRCDPISGHTALYWYRQSLGQGLEFLIYFQGNSAPDKSGLPSDRFSAERTGGSVSTLTIQRTQQEDSAVYLCASSLGGITDTQYFGPGTRLTVL.

A note on this clone: The junction and the germline gene differ at one end; a read error may be behind it. The chain carries TRBV7-7 and TRBJ2-3, with D unresolved. The CDR3 is 12 amino acids. The germline gives CDR1 SSHAT, CDR2 FNYEAQ (reference sequence). The CDR3 is CASSPSGDTQYF. The CDR3 DNA sequence: TGTGCTAGCAGCCCTAGTGGAGATACGCAGTATTTT.

The rearrangement links TRBV30 to TRBJ2-7; 11 bases are shared with TRBD1. The germline CDR1 and CDR2 sequences are GTSNPN and SVGIG (reference sequence). The J segment lost 9 bases and the V segment lost 5 bases, leaving 9 bases of the junction unmatched. The CDR3 has 13 amino acids. The CDR3, as DNA: TGTGCCTGGGCCGGACAGGGGGCGTCGGGGCAGTACTTC. It translates to CAWAGQGASGQYF. The variable domain in full, with the rest retrieved from reference TRBV30 and TRBJ2-7, is SQTIHQWPATLVQPVGSPLSLECTVEGTSNPNLYWYRQAAGRGLQLLFYSVGIGQISSEVPQNLSASRPQDRQFILSSKKLLLSDSGFYLCAWAGQGASGQYFGPGTRLTVT.

The chain recombines TRBV11-3 with TRBJ2-3, with D tentatively TRBD2 (6 bases). The V and J ends lost 1 base and 4 bases respectively, with 12 bases between them. Germline V lookup: CDR1 SGHNT, CDR2 YENEEA. The CDR3 runs to 15 residues. The CDR3 sequence: CASSLGTGEADTQYF. CDR3 bases: TGTGCCAGCAGCTTAGGAACGGGAGAGGCAGATACGCAGTATTTT.

The chain joins TRBV29-1 to TRBJ1-1; perhaps TRBD1 as D (5 bases). CDR3 size: 13 residues. The V and J ends lost 7 bases and 4 bases respectively, with 16 bases between them. Germline CDR1 reads SQVTM; CDR2 reads ANQGSEA. CDR3 loop: CSGLTGGRTEAFF. The CDR3 nucleotides are TGCAGCGGTCTCACAGGTGGTCGCACTGAAGCTTTCTTT.

The CDR3 DNA reads as TGTGCCAGCAGCTTCTTAACAGGTGGTGAAGCTTTCTTT. Its protein product is CASSFLTGGEAFF. This chain joins TRBV11-2 and TRBJ1-1; D might be TRBD1 (5 bases). The CDR3 length is 13 residues. Germline V gene lookup returns CDR1 SGHAT and CDR2 FQNNGV. Trimming stripped 3 bases from V and 7 bases from J, with 12 bases between.

This chain's CDR3 is CASSLSMPAEAFF. The CDR3 bases are TGTGCCAGCAGTTTATCGATGCCGGCTGAAGCTTTCTTT. This chain connects TRBV27 to TRBJ1-1, with D hard to call. This CDR3 is built from 13 residues. Trimming cost V 0 bases and J 6 bases, with 8 bases left between them. CDR1 and CDR2 (germline): MNHEY, SMNVEV (reference sequence).

The chain has TRBV2 and TRBJ2-1, with TRBD2 as a possible D gene (5 bases). The CDR3 consists of 16 residues. Germline V gene sequence: CDR1 SNHLY, CDR2 FYNNEI. With 4 bases removed from V and 3 bases from J, the gap between germline ends came to 16 bases. The CDR3 DNA is TGTGCCAGCAGTGCCGACGCGGGCCGTTTCTACAATGAGCAGTTCTTC. This gives the protein CASSADAGRFYNEQFF.

In DNA form, the CDR3 reads TGTGCCAGCAGCTTGAGTAACTTGGCAGATACGCAGTATTTT. Protein product: CASSLSNLADTQYF. The rearrangement joins TRBV5-6 to TRBJ2-3; D gene unclear. The CDR3 has 14 amino acids. Germline CDR1 is SGHDT and CDR2 is YYEEEE. V was clipped by 1 base and J by 4 bases, with 10 bases between them.

This rearrangement joins TRBV28 to TRBJ2-7; D uncertain. The CDR3 has 13 amino acids. Per the germline V gene, CDR1 is MDHEN and CDR2 is SYDVKM. The V end lost 2 bases, the J end lost 2 bases, and 7 bases lay between the germline ends. The CDR3 nucleotides are TGTGCCAGCAGTTTAATGGCAGCCTACGAGCAGTACTTC. Protein sequence: CASSLMAAYEQYF.

The V call is TRBV29-1, the J call TRBJ2-2, with D maybe TRBD2 (5 bases). This CDR3 contains 14 residues. Germline V gives CDR1 SQVTM, CDR2 ANQGSEA. V gave up 4 bases and J gave up 4 bases, with 13 bases separating them. CDR3 loop: CSVASRLGTGELFF. The CDR3 region has the DNA TGCAGCGTTGCTAGCAGGTTAGGCACCGGGGAGCTGTTTTTT.

This sequence joins TRBV6-5 and TRBJ1-5, with 10 nucleotides matching TRBD1. The CDR3 runs 16 residues. The V segment lost 4 bases and the J segment 2 bases; nucleotides outside the gene matches: 5. Looked up from germline, CDR1 is MNHEY and CDR2 is SVGAGI. DNA of the CDR3: TGTGCCAGCAGTTCGACGGACAGGGGGGGCAATCAGCCCCAGCATTTT. This translates into CASSSTDRGGNQPQHF.

The rearrangement links TRBV10-1 to TRBJ1-1, with D unclear. Germline V CDR1 and CDR2: WNHNN, SYGVQD (reference sequence). With 5 bases removed from V and 10 bases from J, the gap between germline ends came to 17 bases. The CDR3 sequence is 13 residues long. CDR3 in DNA: TGCGCCAGCAGTCCTGTACAAACCCGAGGAGCTTTCTTT. Its protein product is CASSPVQTRGAFF.

The chain uses TRBV19 and TRBJ2-1; D might be TRBD2 (6 bases). In germline, CDR1 is LNHDA, CDR2 SQIVND (reference sequence). The CDR3 runs to 13 residues. The V gene lost 3 bases and the J gene lost 9 bases, with 12 bases spanning the gap. DNA of the CDR3: TGTGCCAGTAGTATCTCTGAGGGAGGTGAGCAGTTCTTC. Translating it yields CASSISEGGEQFF.

V usage is TRBV9 and J usage is TRBJ2-3, with TRBD2 identical over 11 bases. The CDR3 loop spans 15 amino acids. The V and J ends lost 4 bases and 4 bases, in that order; junction bases with no gene match: 5. Germline V CDR1 and CDR2: SGDLS, YYNGEE. The CDR3 DNA follows: TGTGCCAGCAGCCTACTAGCGGGAGTTCCAGATACGCAGTATTTT. This sequence encodes CASSLLAGVPDTQYF. Full variable domain (missing parts from reference TRBV9 and TRBJ2-3): DSGVTQTPKHLITATGQRVTLRCSPRSGDLSVYWYQQSLDQGLQFLIQYYNGEERAKGNILERFSAQQFPDLHSELNLSSLELGDSALYFCASSLLAGVPDTQYFGPGTRLTVL.

The V gene is TRBV28, the J gene TRBJ1-2, with 10 bases aligning to TRBD1. Per the germline V gene, CDR1 is MDHEN and CDR2 is SYDVKM. Unmatched junction bases numbered 12, after V lost 4 bases and J lost 1 base. This CDR3 has 18 amino acids. The chain's CDR3 is CASSSPGTGVYYNYGYTF. CDR3 DNA sequence: TGTGCCAGCAGTTCCCCCGGGACAGGGGTCTACTATAACTATGGCTACACCTTC.

This chain links TRBV4-1 with TRBJ1-5; 10 bases are shared with TRBD1. The CDR3 length is 18 residues. Germline CDR1 is MGHRA and CDR2 is YSYEKL. Trimming took 1 base from V and 0 from J; bases not matched to a gene: 6. The CDR3 region is CASSQGGQGRDSNQPQHF. The CDR3 coding sequence is TGCGCCAGCAGCCAAGGGGGACAGGGGAGGGATAGCAATCAGCCCCAGCATTTT.

This rearrangement joins TRBV19 to TRBJ1-4; TRBD1 aligns across 7 bases. The CDR3 runs 16 residues. In germline, CDR1 is LNHDA, CDR2 SQIVND (reference sequence). With 4 bases clipped from V and 0 bases from J, the junction kept 5 bases outside the gene matches. In nucleotides, the CDR3 is TGTGCCAGTAGTACTCGGGACAGAGCAACTAATGAAAAACTGTTTTTT. Residues: CASSTRDRATNEKLFF.

The chain has TRBV7-3 and TRBJ2-3; 9 bases agree with TRBD2. CDR1 SGHTA and CDR2 FQGTGA come from the germline V gene. This CDR3 has 15 residues. Trimming took 5 bases from V and 3 from J; bases not matched to a gene: 6. CDR3 amino acids: CASSTYGLATDTQYF. The CDR3, as DNA: TGTGCCAGCAGCACCTACGGACTAGCGACAGATACGCAGTATTTT.

This chain joins TRBV7-8 and TRBJ2-5; a possible D gene is TRBD1 (7 bases). V was shortened by 5 bases and J by 11 bases, with 18 bases between the two germline ends. CDR1 SGHVS and CDR2 FQNEAQ come from the germline V gene. The CDR3 is 13 amino acids. The CDR3 spells CASSPTGTGEQYF. The CDR3 bases are TGTGCCAGCAGCCCGACAGGGACGGGGGAGCAGTACTTC.

This chain connects TRBV14 to TRBJ1-1; no firm D call. The germline V and J ends were trimmed by 3 bases and 10 bases, with 9 bases remaining between them. In germline, CDR1 is SGHDN, CDR2 FVKESK. The CDR3 runs 11 residues. CDR3 sequence reads: CASSHGLGAFF. The CDR3, as DNA: TGTGCCAGCAGCCATGGGCTTGGAGCTTTCTTT.

CDR3 sequence (DNA): TGCGCCAGCAGCCCAGGGTTTCAATCCTACGAGCAGTACTTC. This codes for CASSPGFQSYEQYF. This chain uses TRBV4-3 with TRBJ2-7; D perhaps matches TRBD1 (5 bases). The V gene's germline CDR1 is LGHNA and CDR2 YSLEER. The CDR3 is 14 amino acids. V was clipped by 4 bases and J by 1 base, with 11 bases between them.

The rearrangement joins TRBV6-6 to TRBJ2-7; TRBD1 matches 8 bases. Unmatched junction bases numbered 7, after V lost 7 bases and J lost 2 bases. Germline V CDR1 and CDR2: MNHNY, SVGAGI (reference sequence). The CDR3 spans 14 residues. The CDR3: CASTPGQGAYEQYF. The CDR3 region has the DNA TGTGCCAGCACCCCCGGACAGGGAGCCTACGAGCAGTACTTC.

The genes are TRBV5-1 and TRBJ1-2, with TRBD1 as a possible D gene (5 bases). Looked up from germline, CDR1 is SGHRS and CDR2 is YFSETQ. This CDR3 contains 15 residues. V was shortened by 4 bases and J by 6 bases, with 19 bases between the two germline ends. Here the CDR3 DNA reads TGCGCCAGCAGCGTAAACCCCGGGACTCAACATGGCTACACCTTC. Translated: CASSVNPGTQHGYTF.

With regard to this clone: The sample carries other DNA sequences with the same CDR3. The rearrangement uses TRBV5-4 and TRBJ2-7, with D maybe TRBD1 (7 bases). The germline V gene has CDR1 SGHNT and CDR2 YYREEE (reference sequence). This CDR3 comprises 13 residues. V lost 0 bases to trimming and J lost 12 bases, with 16 bases between them. The CDR3 loop is CASSLGTGEVLYF. CDR3 nucleotide sequence: TGTGCCAGCAGCTTGGGAACAGGGGAGGTTTTGTACTTC. Based on the CDR3 plus reference TRBV5-4 and TRBJ2-7, the full variable domain is ETGVTQSPTHLIKTRGQQVTLRCSSQSGHNTVSWYQQALGQGPQFIFQYYREEENGRGNFPPRFSGLQFPNYSSELNVNALELDDSALYLCASSLGTGEVLYFGPGTRLTVT.

The rearrangement links TRBV11-1 to TRBJ2-1; D not certain. Trimming took 4 bases from V and 8 from J, leaving 12 bases between them. The germline gives CDR1 SGHAT, CDR2 FQDESV (reference sequence). This CDR3 is built from 13 residues. In DNA, the CDR3 is TGTGCCAGCAGCTCTACAGAAGCTCATGAGCAGTTCTTC. Its translation is CASSSTEAHEQFF.